This TCR beta chain was identified during a study of CD8 T cells in Susac syndrome. Across the whole study: Susac syndrome patients were untreated, on corticosteroids with some adding intravenous immunoglobulin, or on intravenous immunoglobulin only.

The RNA, about 0.45 to 1 ug, was put through reverse transcription using random hexamers. It was immunoSEQ multiplex PCR that amplified TCR beta CDR3 across 54 Vbeta and 13 Jbeta. TCRdb redid the calling of the immunoSEQ multiplex PCR reads with MiXCR, one entry per CDR3 protein. The data show about 150,000 distinct CDR3 sequences, approximately 95% seen once. V gave up 4 bases and J gave up 0 bases, with 11 bases separating them. The CDR3 runs to 15 residues. Looked up from germline, CDR1 is SGHTA and CDR2 is FQGNSA. Peripheral blood CD8+ and CD4+ T cells were profiled by TCR beta sequencing. Isolation of CD8+ and CD4+ T cells was performed negatively, whereas enrichment of TEMRA cells was done by FACS.

This rearrangement joins TRBV7-2 to TRBJ2-3; D is perhaps TRBD1 or TRBD2 (6 bases each). Input material: CD4+ T cells from PBMCs. This TCR was recovered from a human donor with Susac syndrome. CDR3 sequence: CASSSQGTSTDTQYF. CDR3 nucleotide sequence: TGTGCCAGCAGCTCGCAGGGGACTAGCACAGATACGCAGTATTTT.